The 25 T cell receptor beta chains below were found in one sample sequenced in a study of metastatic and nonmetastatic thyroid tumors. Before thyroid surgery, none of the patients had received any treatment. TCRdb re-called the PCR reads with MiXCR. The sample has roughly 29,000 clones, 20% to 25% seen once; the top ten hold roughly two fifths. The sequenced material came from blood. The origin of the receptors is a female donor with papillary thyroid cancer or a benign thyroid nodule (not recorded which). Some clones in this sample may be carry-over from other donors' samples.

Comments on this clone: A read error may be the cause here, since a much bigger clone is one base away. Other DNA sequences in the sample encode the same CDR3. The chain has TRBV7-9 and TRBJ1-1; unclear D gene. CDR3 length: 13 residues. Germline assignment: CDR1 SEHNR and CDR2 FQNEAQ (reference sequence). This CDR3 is CASSRTVNTEAFF. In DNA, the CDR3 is TGTGCCAGCAGTCGAACAGTGAACACTGAAGCCTTCTTT.

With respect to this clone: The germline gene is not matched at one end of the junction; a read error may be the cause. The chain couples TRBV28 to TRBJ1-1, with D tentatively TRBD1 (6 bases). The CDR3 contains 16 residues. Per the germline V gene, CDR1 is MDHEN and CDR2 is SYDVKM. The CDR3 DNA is TGTGCCAGCAGTGAGACAGGCAGCGTTTATAGCACTGAATCTAGCTTT. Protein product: CASSETGSVYSTESSF.

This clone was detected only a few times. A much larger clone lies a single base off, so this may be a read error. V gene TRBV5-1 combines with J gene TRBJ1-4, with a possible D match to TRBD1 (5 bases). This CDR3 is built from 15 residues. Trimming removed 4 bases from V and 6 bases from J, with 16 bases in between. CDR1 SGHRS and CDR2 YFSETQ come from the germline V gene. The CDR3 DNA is TGCGCCAGCAGCACGTCAGGGCGCGAGTATGAAAAACTGTTTTTT. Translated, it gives CASSTSGREYEKLFF.

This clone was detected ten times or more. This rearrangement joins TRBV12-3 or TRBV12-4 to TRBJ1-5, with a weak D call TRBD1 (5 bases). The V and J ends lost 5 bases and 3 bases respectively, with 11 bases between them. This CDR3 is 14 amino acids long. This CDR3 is CASSGSGINQPQHF. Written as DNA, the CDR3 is TGTGCCAGCAGTGGTTCAGGGATCAATCAGCCCCAGCATTTT.

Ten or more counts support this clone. The CDR3: CAWSVAGGLGQPQHF. Written as DNA, the CDR3 is TGTGCCTGGAGTGTGGCAGGGGGCCTGGGTCAGCCCCAGCATTTT. This sequence joins TRBV30 and TRBJ1-5; TRBD1 aligns across 8 bases. There are 15 residues in the CDR3. V gave up 0 bases and J gave up 6 bases; unmatched junction bases: 7. CDR1 is GTSNPN, CDR2 SVGIG, per germline (reference sequence).

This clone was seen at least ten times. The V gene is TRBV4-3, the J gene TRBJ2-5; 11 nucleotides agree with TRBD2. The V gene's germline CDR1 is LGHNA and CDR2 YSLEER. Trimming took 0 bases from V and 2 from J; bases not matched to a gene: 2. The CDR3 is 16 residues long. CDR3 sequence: CASSQEPSGRQETQYF. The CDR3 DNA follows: TGCGCCAGCAGCCAAGAGCCTAGCGGGAGGCAAGAGACCCAGTACTTC.

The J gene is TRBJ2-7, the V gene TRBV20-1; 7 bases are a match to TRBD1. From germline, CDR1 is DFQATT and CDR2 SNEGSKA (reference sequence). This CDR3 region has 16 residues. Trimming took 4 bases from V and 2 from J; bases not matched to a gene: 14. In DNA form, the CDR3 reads TGCAGTGCTAACGAGCCTTCCGGGACAGTAACCTACGAGCAGTACTTC. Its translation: CSANEPSGTVTYEQYF.

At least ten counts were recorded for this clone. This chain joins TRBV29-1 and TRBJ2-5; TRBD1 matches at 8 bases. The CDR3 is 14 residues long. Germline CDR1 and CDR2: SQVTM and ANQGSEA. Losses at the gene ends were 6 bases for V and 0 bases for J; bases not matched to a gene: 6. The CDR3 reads CSVADREYQETQYF. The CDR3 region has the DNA TGCAGCGTCGCGGACAGGGAGTACCAAGAGACCCAGTACTTC.

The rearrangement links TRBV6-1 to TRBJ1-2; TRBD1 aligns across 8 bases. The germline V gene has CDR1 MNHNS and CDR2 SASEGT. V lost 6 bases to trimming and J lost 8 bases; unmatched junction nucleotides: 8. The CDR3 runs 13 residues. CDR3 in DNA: TGTGCCAGCAGACTGGACAGGGCGGGAGGCTACACCTTC. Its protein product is CASRLDRAGGYTF.

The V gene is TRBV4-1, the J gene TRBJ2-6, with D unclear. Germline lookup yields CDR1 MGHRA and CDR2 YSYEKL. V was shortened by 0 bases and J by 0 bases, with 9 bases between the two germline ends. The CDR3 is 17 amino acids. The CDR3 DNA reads TGCGCCAGCAGCCAAGATCGTCGGCTCTCTGGGGCCAACGTCCTGACTTTC. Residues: CASSQDRRLSGANVLTF.

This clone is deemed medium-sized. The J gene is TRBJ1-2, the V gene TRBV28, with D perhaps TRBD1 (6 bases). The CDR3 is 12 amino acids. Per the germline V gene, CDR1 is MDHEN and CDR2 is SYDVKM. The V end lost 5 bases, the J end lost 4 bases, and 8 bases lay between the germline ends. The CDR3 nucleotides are TGTGCCAGCAGTGCAGGGGCCTATGGCTACACCTTC. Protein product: CASSAGAYGYTF.

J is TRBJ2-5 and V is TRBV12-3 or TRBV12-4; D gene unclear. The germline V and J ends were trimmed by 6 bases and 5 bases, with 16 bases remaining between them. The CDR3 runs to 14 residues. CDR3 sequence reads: CASSLDPKRETQYF. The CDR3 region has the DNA TGTGCCAGCAGCCTTGACCCAAAGAGGGAGACCCAGTACTTC.

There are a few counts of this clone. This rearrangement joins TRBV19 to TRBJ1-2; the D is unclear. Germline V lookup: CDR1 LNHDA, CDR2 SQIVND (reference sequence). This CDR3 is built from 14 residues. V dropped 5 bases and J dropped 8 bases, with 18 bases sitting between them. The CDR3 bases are TGTGCCAGTAGTCCACGTCAAGGGAGGGCCGGCTACACCTTC. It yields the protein CASSPRQGRAGYTF.

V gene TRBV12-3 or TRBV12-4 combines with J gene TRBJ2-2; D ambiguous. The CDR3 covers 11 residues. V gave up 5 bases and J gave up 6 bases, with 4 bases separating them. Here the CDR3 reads CASSVPGELFF. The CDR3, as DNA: TGTGCCAGCAGTGTCCCCGGGGAGCTGTTTTTT.

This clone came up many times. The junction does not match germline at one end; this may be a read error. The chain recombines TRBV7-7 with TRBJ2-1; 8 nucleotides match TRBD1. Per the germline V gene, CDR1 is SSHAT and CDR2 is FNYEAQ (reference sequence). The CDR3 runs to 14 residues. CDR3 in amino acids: CASSPGGRNNEQFF. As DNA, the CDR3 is TGTGCTAGCAGCCCAGGGGGCAGGAACAATGAGCAGTTCTTC.

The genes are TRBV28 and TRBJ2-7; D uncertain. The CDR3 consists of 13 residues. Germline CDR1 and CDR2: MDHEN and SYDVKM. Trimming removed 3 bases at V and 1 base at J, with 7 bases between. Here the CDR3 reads CASSFEVSYEQYF. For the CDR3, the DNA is TGTGCCAGCAGTTTCGAGGTTTCCTACGAGCAGTACTTC.

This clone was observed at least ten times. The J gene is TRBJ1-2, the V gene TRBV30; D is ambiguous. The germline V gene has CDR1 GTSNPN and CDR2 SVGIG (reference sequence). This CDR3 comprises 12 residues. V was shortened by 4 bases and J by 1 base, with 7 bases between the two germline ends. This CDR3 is CAWMGFNYGYTF. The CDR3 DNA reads TGTGCCTGGATGGGCTTTAACTATGGCTACACCTTC.

CDR3 residues: CAMSDRGYEQYF. The DNA of the CDR3 is TGTGCCATGTCGGACAGGGGCTACGAGCAGTACTTC. The gene calls are TRBV6-1 and TRBJ2-7, with TRBD1 identical over 9 bases. CDR3 length equals 12 residues. The ends lost 10 bases at V and 3 bases at J; junction bases unmatched: 4. Germline lookup yields CDR1 MNHNS and CDR2 SASEGT.

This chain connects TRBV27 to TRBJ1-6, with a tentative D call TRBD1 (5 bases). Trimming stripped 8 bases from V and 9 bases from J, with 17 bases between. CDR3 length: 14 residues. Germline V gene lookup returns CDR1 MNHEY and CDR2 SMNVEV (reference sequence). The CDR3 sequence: CASGQPSVRSPLHF. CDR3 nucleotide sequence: TGTGCCAGCGGACAACCCAGTGTTCGTTCACCCCTCCACTTT.

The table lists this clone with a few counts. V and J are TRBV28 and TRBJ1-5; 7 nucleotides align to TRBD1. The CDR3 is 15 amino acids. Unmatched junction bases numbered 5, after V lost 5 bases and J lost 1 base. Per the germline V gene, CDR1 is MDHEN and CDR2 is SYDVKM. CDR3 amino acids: CASSITQGSNQPQHF. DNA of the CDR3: TGTGCCAGCAGTATCACACAGGGGAGCAATCAGCCCCAGCATTTT.

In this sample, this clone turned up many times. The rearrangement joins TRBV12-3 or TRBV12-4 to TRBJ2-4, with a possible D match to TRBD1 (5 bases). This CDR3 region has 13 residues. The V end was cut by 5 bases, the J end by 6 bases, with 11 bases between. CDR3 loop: CASSRSTVNIQYF. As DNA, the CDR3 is TGTGCCAGCAGTCGTTCGACAGTAAACATTCAGTACTTC.

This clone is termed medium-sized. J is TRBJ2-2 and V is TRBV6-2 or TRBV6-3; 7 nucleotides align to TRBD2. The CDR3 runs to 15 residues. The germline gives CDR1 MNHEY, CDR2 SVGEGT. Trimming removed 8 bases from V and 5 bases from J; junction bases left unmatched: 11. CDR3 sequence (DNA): TGTGCCAGCGGGGGACGGCTAGCGGTGACCGGGGAGCTGTTTTTT. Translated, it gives CASGGRLAVTGELFF.

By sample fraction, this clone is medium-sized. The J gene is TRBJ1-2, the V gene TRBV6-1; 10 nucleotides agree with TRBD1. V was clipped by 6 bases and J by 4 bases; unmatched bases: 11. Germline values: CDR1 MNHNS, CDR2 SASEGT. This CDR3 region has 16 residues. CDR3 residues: CASRTRGQGLTYGYTF. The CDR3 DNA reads TGTGCCAGCAGGACCCGGGGACAGGGGCTTACCTATGGCTACACCTTC.

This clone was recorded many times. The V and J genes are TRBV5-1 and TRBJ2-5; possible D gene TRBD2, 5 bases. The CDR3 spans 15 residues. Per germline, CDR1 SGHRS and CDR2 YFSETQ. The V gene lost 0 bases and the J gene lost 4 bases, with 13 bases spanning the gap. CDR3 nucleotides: TGCGCCAGCAGCTTGGTGGCGGCTGAGGGAGAGACCCAGTACTTC. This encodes CASSLVAAEGETQYF.

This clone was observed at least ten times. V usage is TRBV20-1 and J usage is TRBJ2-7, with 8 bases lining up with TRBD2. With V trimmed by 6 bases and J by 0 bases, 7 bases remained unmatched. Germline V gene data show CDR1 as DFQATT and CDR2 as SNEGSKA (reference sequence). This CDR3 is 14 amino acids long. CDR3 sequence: CSAMRGTSSYEQYF. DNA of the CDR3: TGCAGTGCAATGCGGGGGACTAGCTCCTACGAGCAGTACTTC.